A single sample is the source of the 21 T cell receptor beta chains below, sequenced in a study of Graves' ophthalmopathy and Graves' hyperthyroidism. Beta-chain TCR CDR3 regions were amplified from RNA transcripts. A first-round RT-PCR used HTBI primers, followed by a second-round multiplex PCR. TCRdb re-called the multiplex PCR reads through MiXCR, storing one row per CDR3 protein. This table holds 500,000 to 700,000 distinct CDR3 sequences, less than 45% found once. Specimen: peripheral blood or thyroid tissue (not recorded which). Receptor source: an adult man with Graves' hyperthyroidism.

This clonotype was recorded a few times. The CDR3 sequence is CASSAGTGGRSSQPQHF. For the CDR3, the DNA is TGTGCCAGCAGCGCCGGGACAGGGGGCCGGAGTAGTCAGCCCCAGCATTTT. This rearrangement joins TRBV7-8 to TRBJ1-5, with 12 bases lining up with TRBD1. The ends lost 5 bases at V and 6 bases at J; junction bases unmatched: 11. The CDR3 totals 17 residues. Germline V CDR1 and CDR2: SGHVS, FQNEAQ.

The chain has TRBV4-1 and TRBJ2-7; 7 bases agree with TRBD2. This CDR3 comprises 17 residues. With 1 base clipped from V and 3 bases from J, the junction kept 12 bases outside the gene matches. CDR1 is MGHRA, CDR2 YSYEKL, per germline. In nucleotides, the CDR3 is TGCGCCAGCAGCCAAGGTTTACGCGGTCCTAGCGGCTACGAGCAGTACTTC. Encoded protein: CASSQGLRGPSGYEQYF.

The chain combines TRBV7-9 with TRBJ1-6; a possible D gene is TRBD1 (6 bases). Germline lookup yields CDR1 SEHNR and CDR2 FQNEAQ (reference sequence). This CDR3 region has 11 residues. V gave up 6 bases and J gave up 13 bases, with 10 bases separating them. The CDR3 sequence: CASRRGAPLHF. CDR3 DNA: TGTGCCAGCAGACGGGGGGCGCCCCTCCACTTT.

This clonotype was seen many times. The chain uses TRBV7-9 and TRBJ1-6; D is perhaps TRBD1 (5 bases). The V end lost 9 bases, the J end lost 8 bases, and 20 bases lay between the germline ends. CDR1 is SEHNR and CDR2 is FQNEAQ in the germline V gene (reference sequence). The CDR3 totals 15 residues. In DNA, the CDR3 is TGTGCCAGACAACAGGATCAAGGGCTTGATTCACCCCTCCACTTT. It translates to CARQQDQGLDSPLHF.

A remark on this clonotype: This CDR3 is missing its conserved last phenylalanine or tryptophan, likely due to a read error. The chain recombines TRBV10-2 with TRBJ1-1; the D is unclear. CDR3 length: 10 residues. Deletions cut 2 bases from V and 10 bases from J, with 5 bases between. Per germline, CDR1 WSHSY and CDR2 SAAADI. CDR3 sequence (DNA): TGCGCCAGCAGTGAGGGACTAGCTTTCCTT. Translated, it gives CASSEGLAFL.

The chain combines TRBV12-5 with TRBJ1-5, with D unclear. In germline, CDR1 is LGHNT, CDR2 FRNRAP. The V gene lost 0 bases and the J gene lost 2 bases, with 20 bases spanning the gap. This CDR3 has 19 amino acids. The CDR3 region is CASGLVRGSGSLGNQPQHF. In DNA form, the CDR3 reads TGTGCTAGTGGTTTGGTACGAGGTTCCGGGTCGTTGGGCAATCAGCCCCAGCATTTT.

This clonotype was picked up many times. The CDR3 protein is CASRGVAYEAFF. In nucleotides, the CDR3 is TGTGCCAGCAGAGGTGTCGCCTATGAAGCTTTCTTT. The J gene is TRBJ1-1, the V gene TRBV12-3 or TRBV12-4; D not certain. There are 12 residues in the CDR3. Trimming removed 6 bases at V and 7 bases at J, with 12 bases between.

The V call is TRBV20-1, the J call TRBJ1-1; TRBD1 matches at 8 bases. CDR1 and CDR2 from the germline V gene are DFQATT and SNEGSKA (reference sequence). This CDR3 has 14 amino acids. The ends lost 0 bases at V and 5 bases at J; junction bases unmatched: 5. The CDR3, as DNA: TGCAGTGCTAGAGATCACAGGGGGTCTACTGAAGCTTTCTTT. This translates into CSARDHRGSTEAFF.

This clonotype was detected ten times or more. V is TRBV7-8 and J is TRBJ2-7; 7 nucleotides align to TRBD1. V trimming: 6 bases; J trimming: 4 bases; junction bases outside the gene matches: 12. CDR3 length: 15 residues. The germline gives CDR1 SGHVS, CDR2 FQNEAQ. CDR3: CASSPRRDRGYEQYF. CDR3 nucleotide sequence: TGTGCCAGCAGTCCTCGCCGGGACAGAGGGTACGAGCAGTACTTC.

The chain has TRBV7-9 and TRBJ1-1; TRBD1 is a possible D gene (6 bases). V lost 11 bases, J lost 6 bases, and 19 bases lay in between. Germline CDR1 reads SEHNR; CDR2 reads FQNEAQ (reference sequence). This CDR3 has 13 residues. The CDR3 sequence is CAWNPGTSAEAFF. The CDR3, as DNA: TGTGCCTGGAATCCTGGGACATCCGCTGAAGCTTTCTTT. The full variable domain, with the rest looked up from reference TRBV7-9 and TRBJ1-1, is DTGVSQNPRHKITKRGQNVTFRCDPISEHNRLYWYRQTLGQGPEFLTYFQNEAQLEKSRLLSDRFSAERPKGSFSTLEIQRTEQGDSAMYLCAWNPGTSAEAFFGQGTRLTVV.

CDR3 nucleotides: TGCAGCGGAGCGAACCAAGAGACCCAGTACTTC. Residues: CSGANQETQYF. The chain has TRBV29-1 and TRBJ2-5; D is ambiguous. The CDR3 covers 11 residues. V was trimmed by 7 bases and J by 0 bases, leaving 6 bases between them. In germline, CDR1 is SQVTM, CDR2 ANQGSEA.

V is TRBV29-1 and J is TRBJ1-2; no clear D gene. Trimming pared 8 bases from V and 5 bases from J, leaving 12 bases between. CDR3 length: 11 amino acids. Germline V gene data show CDR1 as SQVTM and CDR2 as ANQGSEA. In nucleotides, the CDR3 is TGCAGCCAAGATTCGGATTATGGCTACACCTTC. This translates into CSQDSDYGYTF.

Remarks on this clonotype: This may be a read error, as it is one base from a much larger clone. The rearrangement joins TRBV20-1 to TRBJ2-2; TRBD1 agrees at 9 bases. This CDR3 comprises 20 residues. Per germline, CDR1 DFQATT and CDR2 SNEGSKA (reference sequence). DNA of the CDR3: TGCGGTGCTAGAGCCGCACGGGACAGGGAACTGGAGGTAGCCACCGGGGAGCTGTTTTTT. This sequence encodes CGARAARDRELEVATGELFF.

The chain has TRBV13 and TRBJ2-3, with 9 bases matching TRBD1. The CDR3 spans 14 residues. Germline-derived CDR1 and CDR2 are PRHDT and FYEKMQ (reference sequence). The trim removed 8 bases at V and 1 base at J, leaving 4 bases unmatched. DNA of the CDR3: TGTGCCAGCTGCCACAGGGGGCGCACAGATACGCAGTATTTT. Amino acid sequence: CASCHRGRTDTQYF.

The chain has TRBV18 and TRBJ1-1; no clear D gene. This CDR3 contains 16 residues. Trimming pared 2 bases from V and 1 base from J, leaving 14 bases between. The germline V gene encodes CDR1 KGHSH and CDR2 LQKENI. The CDR3, as DNA: TGTGCCAGCTCACCAAAGGCACCTCGGGAGAACACTGAAGCTTTCTTT. Protein: CASSPKAPRENTEAFF.

The sample holds many counts of this clonotype. This chain uses TRBV5-1 with TRBJ1-3; D gene ambiguous. With 4 bases removed from V and 3 bases from J, the gap between germline ends came to 8 bases. Germline V gene data show CDR1 as SGHRS and CDR2 as YFSETQ. This CDR3 is built from 13 residues. CDR3 sequence (DNA): TGCGCCAGCAGCAGGGCTGATGGAAACACCATATATTTT. As protein: CASSRADGNTIYF.

The chain has TRBV9 and TRBJ2-7, with a tentative D call TRBD2 (6 bases). The CDR3 totals 15 residues. In germline, CDR1 is SGDLS, CDR2 YYNGEE. With 7 bases removed from V and 3 bases from J, the gap between germline ends came to 20 bases. The DNA of the CDR3 is TGTGCCAGCTCACCACCTTCCGGGGGTTACTACGAGCAGTACTTC. It codes for CASSPPSGGYYEQYF.

There are many counts of this clonotype. The rearrangement uses TRBV20-1 and TRBJ2-7; D unresolved. The CDR3 has 14 amino acids. V gave up 3 bases and J gave up 5 bases, with 17 bases separating them. Germline V gene sequence: CDR1 DFQATT, CDR2 SNEGSKA (reference sequence). The CDR3 loop reads CSASATVAANEQYF. CDR3 DNA: TGCAGTGCTAGTGCGACGGTTGCCGCGAACGAGCAGTACTTC.

The V gene is TRBV7-3, the J gene TRBJ2-7; 10 bases line up with TRBD1. CDR1 and CDR2 from the germline V gene are SGHTA and FQGTGA. The CDR3 loop spans 15 amino acids. Losses at the gene ends were 5 bases for V and 2 bases for J; bases not matched to a gene: 6. CDR3: CASSLIGQGAYEQYF. The CDR3 coding sequence is TGTGCCAGCAGCCTAATCGGACAGGGGGCCTACGAGCAGTACTTC. The whole variable domain, filled in from reference TRBV7-3 and TRBJ2-7, reads GAGVSQTPSNKVTEKGKYVELRCDPISGHTALYWYRQSLGQGPEFLIYFQGTGAADDSGLPNDRFFAVRPEGSVSTLKIQRTERGDSAVYLCASSLIGQGAYEQYFGPGTRLTVT.

Note on this clonotype: Just one base apart from a much larger clone, this may be a read error. No DNA is shown, since the ends of the CDR3 on it are uncertain; the CDR3 is the one TCRdb lists. CDR3 sequence reads: CATREGNGYGCTF. The gene calls are TRBV2 and TRBJ1-2. With termini counted, the CDR3 has 13 amino acids. The germline CDR1 and CDR2 sequences are SNHLY and FYNNEI.

In this sample, this clonotype turned up a few times. The chain employs TRBV12-3 or TRBV12-4 and TRBJ1-4; a weak D match, TRBD1 (5 bases). V was clipped by 6 bases and J by 0 bases, with 17 bases between them. The CDR3 totals 17 residues. The CDR3 DNA reads TGTGCCAGCAGGCCACCGGGGCAAAGTGCAACTAATGAAAAACTGTTTTTT. It translates to CASRPPGQSATNEKLFF.